The 29 T cell receptor beta chains below all came from one sample that was sequenced in a study of T cells after yellow fever vaccination. Each CDR3 protein is one row after TCRdb ran MiXCR on the 5' RACE reads. Of about 350,000 distinct CDR3 sequences detected, approximately 13% appear once; the ten largest clones hold approximately 3.4%. The source was CD4+ T cells sorted from PBMCs, collected 15 days after the yellow fever booster vaccination. Every receptor here comes from a man aged 18 to 30 who received the YFV17D yellow fever vaccine.

This clonotype has more than one count but fewer than ten. The chain links TRBV9 to TRBJ1-3; D is unresolved. Germline values: CDR1 SGDLS, CDR2 YYNGEE. Trimming shortened V by 2 bases and J by 2 bases, and 14 bases separated the two germline ends. CDR3 length: 16 amino acids. The CDR3 spells CASSVGSPTTGNTIYF. The CDR3 nucleotides are TGTGCCAGCAGCGTCGGGAGCCCTACCACTGGAAACACCATATATTTT. Complete variable domain (other parts from reference TRBV9 and TRBJ1-3): DSGVTQTPKHLITATGQRVTLRCSPRSGDLSVYWYQQSLDQGLQFLIQYYNGEERAKGNILERFSAQQFPDLHSELNLSSLELGDSALYFCASSVGSPTTGNTIYFGEGSWLTVV.

This clonotype was seen a few times. V gene TRBV5-1 combines with J gene TRBJ2-3; 16 nucleotides match TRBD2. V lost 1 base and J lost 0; bases outside the gene matches: 2. Germline CDR1 reads SGHRS; CDR2 reads YFSETQ. The CDR3 length is 18 residues. The CDR3 is CASSLPGLAGGSTDTQYF. The CDR3 nucleotides are TGCGCCAGCAGCTTGCCGGGACTAGCGGGGGGGAGCACAGATACGCAGTATTTT.

The V call is TRBV12-3 or TRBV12-4, the J call TRBJ2-6; D remains ambiguous. The V end lost 6 bases, the J end lost 5 bases, and 8 bases lay between the germline ends. The CDR3 length is 13 residues. The CDR3 region has the DNA TGTGCCAGCAGCCCTAGTAGGGCCAACGTCCTGACTTTC. This encodes CASSPSRANVLTF.

This clonotype was counted many times. This chain connects TRBV5-4 to TRBJ1-4; no firm D call. V gave up 1 base and J gave up 3 bases, with 10 bases separating them. This CDR3 has 15 amino acids. Germline CDR1 reads SGHNT; CDR2 reads YYREEE (reference sequence). The CDR3 reads CASSLSGVANEKLFF. The CDR3, as DNA: TGTGCCAGCAGCTTGTCTGGGGTTGCTAATGAAAAACTGTTTTTT.

This chain connects TRBV11-3 to TRBJ2-7; tentatively, D is TRBD1 (6 bases). The V end was cut by 5 bases, the J end by 0 bases, with 8 bases between. Germline-derived CDR1 and CDR2 are SGHNT and YENEEA. The CDR3 has 13 residues. The CDR3 region has the DNA TGTGCCAGCAGCCCGGGACACTCCTACGAGCAGTACTTC. Translating it yields CASSPGHSYEQYF.

The chain joins TRBV24-1 to TRBJ2-3, with 12 bases that match TRBD1. This CDR3 has 15 amino acids. Germline assignment: CDR1 KGHDR and CDR2 SFDVKD. V lost 2 bases, J lost 6 bases, and 2 bases stayed unmatched. The CDR3 coding sequence is TGTGCCACCAGTGATTGGGGACAGGGGGCCGATACGCAGTATTTT. This sequence encodes CATSDWGQGADTQYF.

This clonotype was found many times. This chain links TRBV5-5 with TRBJ1-4; D gene unclear. The V and J ends lost 0 bases and 0 bases respectively, with 6 bases between them. The CDR3 is 15 residues long. CDR1 and CDR2 (germline): SGHKS, YYEKEE (reference sequence). Here the CDR3 DNA reads TGTGCCAGCAGCTTGGAAGGGACAACTAATGAAAAACTGTTTTTT. Its translation is CASSLEGTTNEKLFF.

The genes are TRBV19 and TRBJ2-1, with D tentatively TRBD1 (7 bases). Germline V gene lookup returns CDR1 LNHDA and CDR2 SQIVND (reference sequence). V lost 4 bases and J 1 base, leaving 14 bases between the germline ends. This CDR3 is 16 amino acids long. CDR3 loop: CASSTGAGGSYNEQFF. The CDR3 DNA is TGTGCCAGTAGTACAGGGGCAGGGGGGTCCTACAATGAGCAGTTCTTC.

This clonotype was observed many times. The J gene is TRBJ2-1, the V gene TRBV20-1; unclear D gene. CDR1 and CDR2 from the germline V gene are DFQATT and SNEGSKA (reference sequence). CDR3 length: 16 residues. V lost 1 base, J lost 4 bases, and 17 bases lay in between. The CDR3 sequence: CSARVPGIQTYNEQFF. DNA of the CDR3: TGCAGTGCTAGAGTTCCTGGGATCCAGACTTACAATGAGCAGTTCTTC.

The table lists this clonotype with a few counts. This chain's CDR3 is CASSFSRGVGQYF. In nucleotides, the CDR3 is TGTGCCAGCAGCTTTTCCAGGGGGGTGGGCCAGTACTTC. The V gene is TRBV7-2, the J gene TRBJ2-5, with D possibly being TRBD1 (7 bases). Trimming pared 3 bases from V and 10 bases from J, leaving 15 bases between. The CDR3 sequence is 13 residues long. The germline CDR1 and CDR2 sequences are SGHTA and FQGNSA.

This clonotype was seen at least ten times. The rearrangement joins TRBV11-2 to TRBJ1-1; TRBD1 matches at 9 bases. Germline CDR1 is SGHAT and CDR2 is FQNNGV. The CDR3 length is 16 residues. The V gene end was trimmed by 6 bases and the J gene end by 1 base; junction bases not matched to a gene: 9. CDR3 DNA: TGTGCCAGCAGGTCGGGGACAGGGAGGACGAACACTGAAGCTTTCTTT. The encoded protein is CASRSGTGRTNTEAFF.

This clonotype was observed a few times. The chain is built from TRBV5-1 and TRBJ2-4, with 7 bases identical to TRBD1. The CDR3 loop spans 13 amino acids. CDR1 is SGHRS and CDR2 is YFSETQ in the germline V gene. The trim removed 4 bases at V and 11 bases at J, leaving 9 bases unmatched. The CDR3 nucleotides read TGCGCCAGCAGCCCGGGACAGAATAACTTTCAGTACTTC. Its translation: CASSPGQNNFQYF. The full variable domain, rest sourced from reference TRBV5-1 and TRBJ2-4, is KAGVTQTPRYLIKTRGQQVTLSCSPISGHRSVSWYQQTPGQGLQFLFEYFSETQRNKGNFPGRFSGRQFSNSRSEMNVSTLELGDSALYLCASSPGQNNFQYFGAGTRLSVL.

This clonotype was observed at least ten times. The chain joins TRBV6-2 or TRBV6-3 to TRBJ1-1; TRBD1 is a possible D gene (5 bases). The CDR3 is 14 amino acids. V lost 4 bases to trimming and J lost 5 bases, with 14 bases between them. Germline V gives CDR1 MNHEY, CDR2 SVGEGT. The DNA of the CDR3 is TGTGCCAGCAGTTTTCCAGGGTGGGAGACTGAAGCTTTCTTT. Translating gives CASSFPGWETEAFF.

At least ten counts were recorded for this clonotype. V and J are TRBV7-2 and TRBJ2-3; D unresolved. Trimming shortened V by 5 bases and J by 6 bases, and 9 bases separated the two germline ends. CDR1 is SGHTA and CDR2 is FQGNSA in the germline V gene. This CDR3 is built from 12 residues. The chain's CDR3 is CASSPTLDTQYF. In DNA, the CDR3 is TGTGCCAGCAGCCCAACGTTGGATACGCAGTATTTT.

The chain recombines TRBV20-1 with TRBJ2-5, with D hard to call. Germline V gives CDR1 DFQATT, CDR2 SNEGSKA (reference sequence). The V end was cut by 0 bases, the J end by 4 bases, with 12 bases between. The CDR3 sequence is 14 residues long. The CDR3 is CSARDLSIGETQYF. The CDR3 DNA reads TGCAGTGCTAGAGATCTGAGTATCGGAGAGACCCAGTACTTC.

There are many counts of this clonotype. The chain recombines TRBV11-2 with TRBJ2-2; TRBD2 agrees at 15 bases. V was pared by 4 bases and J by 0 bases, with 3 bases of the junction left unmatched. The CDR3 spans 18 residues. CDR1 and CDR2 from the germline V gene are SGHAT and FQNNGV. CDR3 coding DNA: TGTGCCAGCAGCTCGTGGACTAGCGGGGGGGCGAACACCGGGGAGCTGTTTTTT. This encodes CASSSWTSGGANTGELFF.

This chain links TRBV5-1 with TRBJ2-6; D is unclear. The CDR3 is 15 residues long. Trimming took 2 bases from V and 0 from J, leaving 6 bases between them. The germline CDR1 and CDR2 sequences are SGHRS and YFSETQ. DNA of the CDR3: TGCGCCAGCAGCTTCGACCCCTCTGGGGCCAACGTCCTGACTTTC. Translating gives CASSFDPSGANVLTF.

The rearrangement uses TRBV5-1 and TRBJ2-5; D gene uncertain. V was cut by 4 bases and J by 5 bases, with 9 bases left in between. In germline, CDR1 is SGHRS, CDR2 YFSETQ. This CDR3 region has 12 residues. The CDR3 DNA is TGCGCCAGCAGCGCCTACAGCGAGACCCAGTACTTC. Translated: CASSAYSETQYF.

The chain uses TRBV5-1 and TRBJ2-2; D uncertain. The CDR3 loop spans 13 amino acids. CDR1 is SGHRS, CDR2 YFSETQ, per germline. Trimming left V 0 bases short and J 4 bases short, with 4 bases between. The CDR3 spells CASSLDFTGELFF. In DNA form, the CDR3 reads TGCGCCAGCAGCTTGGACTTCACCGGGGAGCTGTTTTTT.

This clonotype occurred a few times. This rearrangement joins TRBV5-1 to TRBJ2-5; maybe TRBD2 (7 bases). The CDR3 contains 13 residues. Germline V lookup: CDR1 SGHRS, CDR2 YFSETQ. Between the trimmed V and J ends, which lost 5 bases and 5 bases, there was a span of 13 bases. This CDR3 is CASSRGAWETQYF. CDR3 nucleotides: TGCGCCAGCAGTCGGGGGGCTTGGGAGACCCAGTACTTC.

This clonotype was counted once. This chain connects TRBV5-1 to TRBJ1-1; possible D gene TRBD1, 6 bases. V lost 0 bases and J 4 bases, leaving 13 bases between the germline ends. In germline, CDR1 is SGHRS, CDR2 YFSETQ. The CDR3 covers 15 residues. The CDR3 DNA is TGCGCCAGCAGCTTGGGGGGCGGGGGCGGCACTGAAGCTTTCTTT. It specifies CASSLGGGGGTEAFF.

Only a few counts were recorded for this clonotype. The CDR3 DNA reads as TGTGCCAGCAGCCCCACAGCGGGGAACACAGATACGCAGTATTTT. It specifies CASSPTAGNTDTQYF. This sequence joins TRBV3-1 and TRBJ2-3, with 7 bases that match TRBD2. The length of the CDR3 is 15 residues. Germline-derived CDR1 and CDR2 are LGHDT and YNNKEL (reference sequence). Unmatched junction bases numbered 6, after V lost 4 bases and J lost 2 bases.

This clonotype came up a few times. The gene calls are TRBV5-5 and TRBJ2-3; D is unclear. The CDR3 is made up of 11 amino acids. The V gene lost 6 bases and the J gene lost 4 bases, with 6 bases spanning the gap. Per the germline V gene, CDR1 is SGHKS and CDR2 is YYEKEE (reference sequence). The CDR3 coding sequence is TGTGCCAGCAAGGAAGCAGATACGCAGTATTTT. It encodes CASKEADTQYF.

The chain joins TRBV20-1 to TRBJ1-3; D remains ambiguous. V lost 3 bases and J 4 bases, leaving 4 bases between the germline ends. This CDR3 is 11 amino acids long. Germline CDR1 is DFQATT and CDR2 is SNEGSKA (reference sequence). The CDR3 bases are TGCAGTGCTAGGAGGGGAAACACCATATATTTT. Its protein product is CSARRGNTIYF.

This clonotype was picked up many times. The chain uses TRBV7-2 and TRBJ2-3; D not certain. This CDR3 is 13 amino acids long. CDR1 and CDR2 from the germline V gene are SGHTA and FQGNSA. Between the trimmed V and J ends, which lost 5 bases and 6 bases, there was a span of 12 bases. The CDR3 protein is CASSPYPLDTQYF. CDR3 DNA sequence: TGTGCCAGCAGCCCCTACCCCCTGGATACGCAGTATTTT.

This chain uses TRBV2 with TRBJ2-2; 7 bases are a match to TRBD1. Germline lookup yields CDR1 SNHLY and CDR2 FYNNEI. V lost 6 bases, J lost 3 bases, and 4 bases stayed unmatched. The CDR3 spans 14 residues. The DNA of the CDR3 is TGTGCCAGCAGGAGGGACAGTTACACCGGGGAGCTGTTTTTT. Translation gives CASRRDSYTGELFF. The variable domain in full, completed from reference TRBV2 and TRBJ2-2, reads EPEVTQTPSHQVTQMGQEVILRCVPISNHLYFYWYRQILGQKVEFLVSFYNNEISEKSEIFDDQFSVERPDGSNFTLKIRSTKLEDSAMYFCASRRDSYTGELFFGEGSRLTVL.

The chain combines TRBV7-6 with TRBJ2-7, with D perhaps matching TRBD2 (6 bases). Germline V gene lookup returns CDR1 SGHVS and CDR2 FNYEAQ. This CDR3 has 18 amino acids. V shed 2 bases and J shed 2 bases, with 22 bases lying between them. CDR3 residues: CASSLSTSRGENPYEQYF. CDR3 DNA sequence: TGTGCCAGCAGCTTAAGTACTAGCCGGGGAGAGAACCCCTACGAGCAGTACTTC. The whole variable domain, remainder taken from reference TRBV7-6 and TRBJ2-7, is GAGVSQSPRYKVTKRGQDVALRCDPISGHVSLYWYRQALGQGPEFLTYFNYEAQQDKSGLPNDRFSAERPEGSISTLTIQRTEQRDSAMYRCASSLSTSRGENPYEQYFGPGTRLTVT.

The rearrangement joins TRBV6-5 to TRBJ2-5; 8 bases line up with TRBD2. This CDR3 is built from 14 residues. The V gene's germline CDR1 is MNHEY and CDR2 SVGAGI. V was pared by 6 bases and J by 5 bases, with 8 bases of the junction left unmatched. Written as DNA, the CDR3 is TGTGCCAGCAGCCCGGGAGGGTTCCGGGAGACCCAGTACTTC. Its protein product is CASSPGGFRETQYF.

This chain uses TRBV7-9 with TRBJ2-1; D uncertain. The CDR3 loop spans 14 amino acids. Trimming pared 7 bases from V and 8 bases from J, leaving 18 bases between. Germline V gene data show CDR1 as SEHNR and CDR2 as FQNEAQ (reference sequence). Here the CDR3 DNA reads TGTGCCAGCACCACTAAATGGGCCGGAGATGAGCAGTTCTTC. As protein: CASTTKWAGDEQFF.